A selection of T cell receptor beta chains follows, all from one sample in a study of blood T cell repertoires in COVID-19. The method was immunoSEQ multiplex PCR; TCRdb's version includes in-frame clones alone and lacks a portion of them. This sample has approximately 45,000 clones, with around 87% found just once. The source material was peripheral blood. The receptors were gathered from a human donor in a cohort sampled during active COVID-19. Each CDR3 is given with its conserved first and last residue. The order of the fields is clone size, J gene, V gene, D gene, CDR3 DNA, CDR3 protein. D genes are given only for firm matches. Clone size is not always given. Where it is, it says once, few, many or a class for expanded clones.

clone size: .; J gene: TRBJ2-1; V gene: TRBV6-7; D gene: TRBD2; CDR3 DNA: TGTGCCAGCAGGTTGAGGACTAGCGGATATACCTACAATGAGCAGTTCTTC; CDR3 protein: CASRLRTSGYTYNEQFF
clone size: .; J gene: TRBJ2-1; V gene: TRBV7-9; D gene: TRBD1; CDR3 DNA: TGTGCCAGCAGCCCCGTCGGGACAGCAAATTACAATGAGCAGTTCTTC; CDR3 protein: CASSPVGTANYNEQFF
clone size: .; J gene: TRBJ2-2; V gene: TRBV9; D gene: TRBD1; CDR3 DNA: TGTGCCAGCAGCGCACGGACAGGGCGGATCGGGGAGCTGTTTTTT; CDR3 protein: CASSARTGRIGELFF
clone size: .; J gene: TRBJ2-3; V gene: TRBV30; D gene: .; CDR3 DNA: TGTGCTTTATCGACAGGATCGATGAATACGCAGTATTTT; CDR3 protein: CALSTGSMNTQYF
clone size: .; J gene: TRBJ2-6; V gene: TRBV27; D gene: .; CDR3 DNA: TGTGCCAGCAGTTTATCCACAGGGTCCCCTGGGGCCAACGTCCTGACTTTC; CDR3 protein: CASSLSTGSPGANVLTF
clone size: few; J gene: TRBJ2-7; V gene: TRBV21-1; D gene: .; CDR3 DNA: TGTGCCAGCAGGTACAGTCCGGGACTAGCGGGATTGAACTCCTACGAGCAGTACTTC; CDR3 protein: CASRYSPGLAGLNSYEQYF
clone size: few; J gene: TRBJ2-1; V gene: TRBV12-3/TRBV12-4; D gene: TRBD1; CDR3 DNA: TGTGCCAGCCGGACAGGGGCCAACAATGAGCAGTTCTTC; CDR3 protein: CASRTGANNEQFF
clone size: .; J gene: TRBJ2-2; V gene: TRBV4-2; D gene: .; CDR3 DNA: TGTGCCAGCAGCCTCAGGGGTGGGGCCGGGGAGCTGTTTTTT; CDR3 protein: CASSLRGGAGELFF
clone size: .; J gene: TRBJ2-1; V gene: TRBV4-1; D gene: .; CDR3 DNA: TGCGCCAGCAGCCGCGGGACTTTAACCCCCAATGAGCAGTTCTTC; CDR3 protein: CASSRGTLTPNEQFF
clone size: .; J gene: TRBJ1-1; V gene: TRBV9; D gene: .; CDR3 DNA: TGTGCCAGCAGCGCGAGCTCCGCGGGCACTGAAGCTTTCTTT; CDR3 protein: CASSASSAGTEAFF
clone size: .; J gene: TRBJ2-7; V gene: TRBV5-1; D gene: TRBD1; CDR3 DNA: TGCGCCAGCAGCTTGGGACAGGGTGCCGTCGAGCAGTACTTC; CDR3 protein: CASSLGQGAVEQYF
clone size: .; J gene: TRBJ1-1; V gene: TRBV4-1; D gene: TRBD1; CDR3 DNA: TGCGCCAGCAGCCAACCCGGACAGGGGGCGCGGGTTACTGAAGCTTTCTTT; CDR3 protein: CASSQPGQGARVTEAFF
clone size: .; J gene: TRBJ1-6; V gene: TRBV10-3; D gene: TRBD1; CDR3 DNA: TGTGCCATCAGTGAGTCTCCCGGGACAGGGGGCGGACCCCTCCACTTT; CDR3 protein: CAISESPGTGGGPLHF
clone size: once; J gene: TRBJ1-2; V gene: TRBV6-6; D gene: .; CDR3 DNA: TGTGCCAGCAGTCCAGGGGCCTACTATGGCTACACCTTC; CDR3 protein: CASSPGAYYGYTF
clone size: .; J gene: TRBJ1-4; V gene: TRBV27; D gene: .; CDR3 DNA: TGTGCCAGCAGCCGCAACCACAGGGTAACTAATGAAAAACTGTTTTTT; CDR3 protein: CASSRNHRVTNEKLFF
clone size: .; J gene: TRBJ1-4; V gene: TRBV25-1; D gene: .; CDR3 DNA: TGTGCCAGCAGTGATCCCACAGGGAACGCTAATGAAAAACTGTTTTTT; CDR3 protein: CASSDPTGNANEKLFF
clone size: .; J gene: TRBJ1-5; V gene: TRBV27; D gene: .; CDR3 DNA: TGTGCCAGCAGTCCCCTCTACAATCAGCCCCAGCATTTT; CDR3 protein: CASSPLYNQPQHF
clone size: .; J gene: TRBJ2-1; V gene: TRBV11-3; D gene: .; CDR3 DNA: TGTGCCAGCAGCAAGCTGTCAGGTAGTGAGCAGTTCTTC; CDR3 protein: CASSKLSGSEQFF
clone size: .; J gene: TRBJ2-3; V gene: TRBV6-5; D gene: .; CDR3 DNA: TGTGCCAGCACTGCGGGCGGACTATACACAGATACGCAGTATTTT; CDR3 protein: CASTAGGLYTDTQYF
clone size: .; J gene: TRBJ2-1; V gene: TRBV6-1; D gene: TRBD2; CDR3 DNA: TGTGCCAGCAGTGATCAATGGACTAGCGGGAGAAGAAATGAGCAGTTCTTC; CDR3 protein: CASSDQWTSGRRNEQFF
clone size: .; J gene: TRBJ2-5; V gene: TRBV30; D gene: .; CDR3 DNA: TGTGCCTGGAGTGTTAGGAGAACCCAGTACTTC; CDR3 protein: CAWSVRRTQYF
clone size: .; J gene: TRBJ2-4; V gene: TRBV3-1/TRBV3-2; D gene: .; CDR3 DNA: TGTGCCAGCAGCCAAGATCTTCATAGCGACGTAGCCAAAAACATTCAGTACTTC; CDR3 protein: CASSQDLHSDVAKNIQYF
clone size: .; J gene: TRBJ2-7; V gene: TRBV21-1; D gene: .; CDR3 DNA: TGTGCCACCCCGAACAGGGTTTTCTACGAGCAGTACTTC; CDR3 protein: CATPNRVFYEQYF
clone size: .; J gene: TRBJ2-1; V gene: TRBV5-4; D gene: TRBD2; CDR3 DNA: TGTGCCAGCAGCTTGGGCGCGAGCGGGAGCGGTTTCAATGAGCAGTTCTTC; CDR3 protein: CASSLGASGSGFNEQFF
clone size: .; J gene: TRBJ1-1; V gene: TRBV5-1; D gene: .; CDR3 DNA: TGCGCCAGCAGCTTGGGACAGGACACTGAAGCTTTCTTT; CDR3 protein: CASSLGQDTEAFF
clone size: .; J gene: TRBJ2-1; V gene: TRBV21-1; D gene: .; CDR3 DNA: TGTGCCAGCAGCACAACAGGGGGGACTATCGTCTACAATGAGCAGTTCTTC; CDR3 protein: CASSTTGGTIVYNEQFF
clone size: .; J gene: TRBJ2-7; V gene: TRBV5-8; D gene: TRBD2; CDR3 DNA: TGTGCCAGCAGCTTGGGCCAGCGGGGATCCTACGAGCAGTACTTC; CDR3 protein: CASSLGQRGSYEQYF
clone size: once; J gene: TRBJ2-1; V gene: TRBV5-4; D gene: TRBD2; CDR3 DNA: TGTGCCAGCGTCGACTTAGCGGGAGCGAGATACAATGAGCAGTTCTTC; CDR3 protein: CASVDLAGARYNEQFF
clone size: .; J gene: TRBJ1-3; V gene: TRBV6-5; D gene: .; CDR3 DNA: TGTGCCAGCAGCGTGGGGAGGAACTCTGGAAACACCATATATTTT; CDR3 protein: CASSVGRNSGNTIYF
clone size: .; J gene: TRBJ2-7; V gene: TRBV27; D gene: TRBD1; CDR3 DNA: TGTGCCAGCAGTTTATTGACAGGGGGCGAACACGAGCAGTACTTC; CDR3 protein: CASSLLTGGEHEQYF
clone size: .; J gene: TRBJ2-3; V gene: TRBV6-4; D gene: .; CDR3 DNA: TGTGCCAGCACCACTAGGGAAGACGGCACAGATACGCAGTATTTT; CDR3 protein: CASTTREDGTDTQYF
clone size: .; J gene: TRBJ2-7; V gene: TRBV6-5; D gene: .; CDR3 DNA: TGTGCCAGCAGTTACTCATTTCCGGGAATCTACGAGCAGTACTTC; CDR3 protein: CASSYSFPGIYEQYF
clone size: .; J gene: TRBJ2-3; V gene: TRBV7-9; D gene: TRBD2; CDR3 DNA: TGTGCCAGCAGCCAGAAGGGAAGCGGGAGTACAGATACGCAGTATTTT; CDR3 protein: CASSQKGSGSTDTQYF
clone size: .; J gene: TRBJ2-7; V gene: TRBV4-1; D gene: .; CDR3 DNA: TGCGCCAGCAGCCAAGCTGGGATAGGGGTAGTCTCCTACGAGCAGTACTTC; CDR3 protein: CASSQAGIGVVSYEQYF
clone size: .; J gene: TRBJ2-7; V gene: TRBV7-8; D gene: TRBD1; CDR3 DNA: TGTGCCAGCAGCCCAGGTATCTCGCAGGGGGCCTACGAGCAGTACTTC; CDR3 protein: CASSPGISQGAYEQYF
clone size: .; J gene: TRBJ2-1; V gene: TRBV7-6; D gene: TRBD2; CDR3 DNA: TGTGCCAGCAGCTTAGGGACTAGCGGGACGATCAATGAGCAGTTCTTC; CDR3 protein: CASSLGTSGTINEQFF
clone size: .; J gene: TRBJ2-1; V gene: TRBV6-5; D gene: TRBD2; CDR3 DNA: TGTGCCAGCAACTCCGAATGGGGGGGTCTCAATGAGCAGTTCTTC; CDR3 protein: CASNSEWGGLNEQFF
clone size: .; J gene: TRBJ1-1; V gene: TRBV7-2; D gene: .; CDR3 DNA: TGTGCCAGCAGCCAACGCACAGGGCCGACTGAAGCTTTCTTT; CDR3 protein: CASSQRTGPTEAFF
clone size: .; J gene: TRBJ1-2; V gene: TRBV5-4; D gene: .; CDR3 DNA: TGTGCCAGCAGCTTGGTGGGAGCCCTAGGCTATGGCTACACCTTC; CDR3 protein: CASSLVGALGYGYTF
clone size: .; J gene: TRBJ2-1; V gene: TRBV5-1; D gene: TRBD2; CDR3 DNA: TGCGCCAGCAGCTTGGTAAGACGGGAGGACACCTACAATGAGCAGTTCTTC; CDR3 protein: CASSLVRREDTYNEQFF
clone size: .; J gene: TRBJ1-1; V gene: TRBV5-1; D gene: TRBD1; CDR3 DNA: TGCGCCAGCAGCCTGGGGGACAGCTTAAACACTGAAGCTTTCTTT; CDR3 protein: CASSLGDSLNTEAFF
clone size: .; J gene: TRBJ2-4; V gene: TRBV18; D gene: TRBD2; CDR3 DNA: TGTGCCAGCTCACTCACACTAGCGGGAGGTGGGGCCAAAAACATTCAGTACTTC; CDR3 protein: CASSLTLAGGGAKNIQYF
clone size: .; J gene: TRBJ2-7; V gene: TRBV20-1; D gene: .; CDR3 DNA: TGCAGTGCCAGGTCAGGGTTCGAGCAGTACTTC; CDR3 protein: CSARSGFEQYF
clone size: .; J gene: TRBJ1-6; V gene: TRBV9; D gene: TRBD1; CDR3 DNA: TGTGCCAGCAGCGGGACAGGGGGTTCATCACCCCTCCACTTT; CDR3 protein: CASSGTGGSSPLHF
clone size: .; J gene: TRBJ2-1; V gene: TRBV7-3; D gene: TRBD2; CDR3 DNA: TGTGCCAGCAGCCCACTAGCGGGAGGTGGGAATGAGCAGTTCTTC; CDR3 protein: CASSPLAGGGNEQFF
clone size: few; J gene: TRBJ1-4; V gene: TRBV28; D gene: .; CDR3 DNA: TGTGCCAGCAGTTTTCTTAATGAAAAACTGTTTTTT; CDR3 protein: CASSFLNEKLFF
clone size: .; J gene: TRBJ1-1; V gene: TRBV2; D gene: .; CDR3 DNA: TGTGCCAGTCAGTCCTGGGCGAACACTGAAGCTTTCTTT; CDR3 protein: CASQSWANTEAFF
clone size: .; J gene: TRBJ2-5; V gene: TRBV5-1; D gene: TRBD2; CDR3 DNA: TGCGCCAGCAGCTTGGCCTCTAGCGGGAGGGGGCAAGAGACCCAGTACTTC; CDR3 protein: CASSLASSGRGQETQYF
clone size: .; J gene: TRBJ2-7; V gene: TRBV7-9; D gene: TRBD2; CDR3 DNA: TGTGCCAGCAGCCCAAGCGGGAGGGCCTCGCAGTACTTC; CDR3 protein: CASSPSGRASQYF
clone size: .; J gene: TRBJ2-3; V gene: TRBV10-2; D gene: TRBD2; CDR3 DNA: TGCGCCAGCAGTGATCTAGCGGGAGTTGGGACAGATACGCAGTATTTT; CDR3 protein: CASSDLAGVGTDTQYF
clone size: .; J gene: TRBJ2-1; V gene: TRBV19; D gene: TRBD1; CDR3 DNA: TGTGCCAGTAGTATAGGTGACAGGGTAACTTACAATGAGCAGTTCTTC; CDR3 protein: CASSIGDRVTYNEQFF